This T cell receptor beta chain was observed in a study of CD8 T cells in ankylosing spondylitis. The study, taken as a whole, reports: Fewer than ten highly homologous variants made up a TCR beta motif that seemed to typify ankylosing spondylitis blood. Prior work had noted some motif variants in reactive arthritis blood and synovial fluid.

Molecular-barcoded quantitative 5'-RACE produced these TCR beta libraries. TCRdb re-derived calls from the 5' RACE reads in MiXCR, one entry per CDR3 protein. The sample has around 340,000 distinct CDR3 sequences; 20% to 25% are singletons. Worth noting for this clonotype: Antigen: not known.

With 3 bases removed from V and 10 bases from J, the gap between germline ends came to 13 bases. This CDR3 contains 13 residues. The V gene's germline CDR1 is MGHRA and CDR2 YSYEKL. This sequence originates from a male donor with ankylosing spondylitis or in good health (not recorded which). Sequenced input: blood, either unsorted or a sorted T cell fraction (not recorded which). The chain recombines TRBV4-1 with TRBJ2-1, with D perhaps being TRBD1 or TRBD2 (5 bases each). CDR3 bases: TGCGCCAGCAGCCACCCGGGACCGGTGGAGCAGTTCTTC. This encodes CASSHPGPVEQFF.